One and the same sample provided the 21 T cell receptor beta chains below, sequenced in a study of cytomegalovirus exposure and HLA in healthy donors. PCR primers comprised 60 Vbeta and 13 Jbeta primers. Sequenced by immunoSEQ multiplex PCR; TCRdb stores in-frame clones only, minus some. This table holds some 170,000 clones, 82% found once. The sample consisted of PBMCs. All receptors come from a girl aged 5-17 years in good health and CMV-seropositive.

The chain recombines TRBV7-8 with TRBJ1-1; TRBD1 is a possible D gene (6 bases). This CDR3 spans 16 amino acids. V shed 5 bases and J shed 0 bases, with 16 bases lying between them. Looked up from germline, CDR1 is SGHVS and CDR2 is FQNEAQ. Written as DNA, the CDR3 is TGTGCCAGCAGCCCATACACAGGGATAATGAACACTGAAGCTTTCTTT. Protein: CASSPYTGIMNTEAFF.

This chain connects TRBV5-1 to TRBJ1-1; 10 positions match TRBD1. Per the germline V gene, CDR1 is SGHRS and CDR2 is YFSETQ. Trimming cost V 4 bases and J 4 bases; bases outside gene matches: 10. This CDR3 contains 16 residues. The CDR3 loop is CASSTAGTGEGTEAFF. The CDR3 nucleotides are TGCGCCAGCAGCACCGCCGGGACAGGGGAAGGCACTGAAGCTTTCTTT.

This rearrangement joins TRBV18 to TRBJ1-1; D is undetermined. Germline CDR1 reads KGHSH; CDR2 reads LQKENI. The CDR3 is 13 amino acids. V dropped 6 bases and J dropped 5 bases, with 13 bases sitting between them. This chain's CDR3 is CASSEQGGTEAFF. In DNA form, the CDR3 reads TGTGCCAGCTCCGAGCAAGGAGGGACTGAAGCTTTCTTT.

The genes are TRBV5-6 and TRBJ1-4; D is unclear. Germline CDR1 is SGHDT and CDR2 is YYEEEE. The CDR3 runs 14 residues. The V end was cut by 4 bases, the J end by 4 bases, with 11 bases between. The CDR3 bases are TGTGCCAGCAGCCACCGAGCTAATAATGAAAAACTGTTTTTT. It yields the protein CASSHRANNEKLFF.

This chain connects TRBV27 to TRBJ2-1; TRBD2 matches 10 bases. V gave up 6 bases and J gave up 15 bases; unmatched junction bases: 8. Germline CDR1 reads MNHEY; CDR2 reads SMNVEV (reference sequence). The CDR3 is 12 amino acids. In DNA, the CDR3 is TGTGCCAGCAGGGGAGCGGGAGGGTTATCGTTCTTC. Translated, it gives CASRGAGGLSFF.

The chain links TRBV27 to TRBJ2-1; a possible D gene is TRBD2 (5 bases). Trimming left V 6 bases short and J 6 bases short, with 12 bases between. Germline-derived CDR1 and CDR2 are MNHEY and SMNVEV (reference sequence). CDR3 size: 13 residues. The CDR3 region has the DNA TGTGCCAGCAGATGGGGAGCTAGCAATGAGCAGTTCTTC. Protein sequence: CASRWGASNEQFF.

This clone was found once. The rearrangement joins TRBV9 to TRBJ2-7; D not resolved. CDR1 and CDR2 from the germline V gene are SGDLS and YYNGEE. The germline V and J ends were trimmed by 2 bases and 5 bases, with 11 bases remaining between them. The CDR3 sequence is 13 residues long. The CDR3 here is CASSVSISHEQYF. Here the CDR3 DNA reads TGTGCCAGCAGCGTTTCTATTTCGCACGAGCAGTACTTC.

The genes are TRBV7-2 and TRBJ1-4; D is unresolved. V was clipped by 2 bases and J by 5 bases, with 18 bases between them. The CDR3 is 17 amino acids. The germline V gene has CDR1 SGHTA and CDR2 FQGNSA. This chain's CDR3 is CASSLSGSTVANEKLFF. The CDR3, as DNA: TGTGCCAGCAGCTTAAGCGGGTCAACAGTGGCCAATGAAAAACTGTTTTTT.

V gene TRBV9 combines with J gene TRBJ2-2; 7 bases agree with TRBD1. This CDR3 region has 15 residues. The trim removed 4 bases at V and 5 bases at J, leaving 8 bases unmatched. CDR1 SGDLS and CDR2 YYNGEE come from the germline V gene. The CDR3 DNA reads TGTGCCAGCAGCACCCGTGAGGGGGCAACCGGGGAGCTGTTTTTT. Residues: CASSTREGATGELFF.

The J gene is TRBJ2-4, the V gene TRBV6-6; a weak D match, TRBD2 (6 bases). V shed 6 bases and J shed 8 bases, with 14 bases lying between them. The CDR3 sequence is 13 residues long. The germline V gene encodes CDR1 MNHNY and CDR2 SVGAGI (reference sequence). The CDR3 sequence: CASSLGGFDIQYF. CDR3 sequence (DNA): TGTGCCAGCAGCCTCGGAGGGTTTGACATTCAGTACTTC.

This clone occurred once. The chain couples TRBV27 to TRBJ2-2; maybe TRBD2 (6 bases). The CDR3 length is 13 residues. V was clipped by 3 bases and J by 5 bases, with 7 bases between them. The germline gives CDR1 MNHEY, CDR2 SMNVEV (reference sequence). This chain's CDR3 is CASSFRGTGELFF. The DNA for the CDR3 is TGTGCCAGCAGTTTTCGGGGGACCGGGGAGCTGTTTTTT.

The chain employs TRBV7-2 and TRBJ2-7; 8 bases agree with TRBD2. This CDR3 spans 14 amino acids. CDR1 is SGHTA, CDR2 FQGNSA, per germline. Losses at the gene ends were 5 bases for V and 4 bases for J; bases not matched to a gene: 7. The CDR3 sequence is CASSPVAGWYEQYF. DNA of the CDR3: TGTGCCAGCAGCCCAGTAGCGGGATGGTACGAGCAGTACTTC.

The chain combines TRBV5-6 with TRBJ2-7, with D tentatively TRBD1 (6 bases). CDR3 size: 16 residues. Trimming removed 1 base at V and 4 bases at J, with 18 bases between. Looked up from germline, CDR1 is SGHDT and CDR2 is YYEEEE. The CDR3 loop reads CASSLRAGEDPYEQYF. In DNA, the CDR3 is TGTGCCAGCAGCTTGAGAGCAGGGGAAGATCCATACGAGCAGTACTTC.

Only a few counts were recorded for this clone. This chain uses TRBV27 with TRBJ1-1, with TRBD1 matching 9 bases. Trimming removed 6 bases from V and 6 bases from J; junction bases left unmatched: 23. CDR1 MNHEY and CDR2 SMNVEV come from the germline V gene (reference sequence). The CDR3 contains 19 residues. CDR3 amino acids: CASRPHGTGSFLWVPEAFF. CDR3 bases: TGTGCCAGCAGACCCCACGGGACAGGGAGTTTCCTGTGGGTTCCTGAAGCTTTCTTT.

Regarding this clone: The junction and the germline gene differ at one end; a read error may be behind it. The chain is built from TRBV5-8 and TRBJ2-5; tentatively, D is TRBD2 (5 bases). CDR3 length equals 16 residues. CDR1 is SGHTS and CDR2 is YDEGEE in the germline V gene. This chain's CDR3 is CASSLFLAANQETQYF. In nucleotides, the CDR3 is TGTGCTAGCAGCTTGTTCCTAGCAGCCAACCAAGAGACCCAGTACTTC.

This clone was detected once. This sequence joins TRBV2 and TRBJ2-7; D possibly corresponds to TRBD1 (6 bases). CDR1 SNHLY and CDR2 FYNNEI come from the germline V gene. The CDR3 length is 14 residues. V lost 6 bases and J 0 bases, leaving 12 bases between the germline ends. CDR3 sequence: CASRLDSLSYEQYF. CDR3 sequence (DNA): TGTGCCAGCAGGCTGGACAGCCTCTCCTACGAGCAGTACTTC.

This rearrangement joins TRBV28 to TRBJ2-3; D not resolved. The CDR3 length is 12 residues. V dropped 6 bases and J dropped 8 bases, with 12 bases sitting between them. Germline V lookup: CDR1 MDHEN, CDR2 SYDVKM. CDR3 sequence: CASRAARLTQYF. CDR3 coding DNA: TGTGCCAGCAGGGCCGCTAGGCTTACGCAGTATTTT.

The V gene is TRBV7-3, the J gene TRBJ2-1; 11 bases map to TRBD2. Germline assignment: CDR1 SGHTA and CDR2 FQGTGA. The CDR3 contains 15 residues. J was trimmed by 6 bases and V by 5 bases; bases with no gene match: 6. The CDR3 spells CASSQTSGRGNEQFF. In DNA form, the CDR3 reads TGTGCCAGCAGCCAAACTAGCGGGAGAGGCAATGAGCAGTTCTTC.

This chain joins TRBV30 and TRBJ2-1, with 11 bases aligning to TRBD2. V was clipped by 3 bases and J by 1 base; unmatched bases: 14. Germline CDR1 and CDR2: GTSNPN and SVGIG (reference sequence). The CDR3 extends over 19 amino acids. The CDR3 nucleotides are TGTGCCTGGAGGCCCCGAGGGCTAGCGGGAGGACGATCCTACAATGAGCAGTTCTTC. Its translation: CAWRPRGLAGGRSYNEQFF.

This clone occurred once. The V and J genes are TRBV7-9 and TRBJ1-1; no clear D. The CDR3 extends over 17 amino acids. CDR1 is SEHNR and CDR2 is FQNEAQ in the germline V gene (reference sequence). The V end was cut by 0 bases, the J end by 2 bases, with 16 bases between. The chain's CDR3 is CASSLAQDAGLNTEAFF. As DNA, the CDR3 is TGTGCCAGCAGCTTAGCGCAGGATGCAGGTCTCAACACTGAAGCTTTCTTT.

The chain couples TRBV5-1 to TRBJ2-1; TRBD2 aligns across 10 bases. The ends lost 1 base at V and 9 bases at J; junction bases unmatched: 7. There are 15 residues in the CDR3. Germline CDR1 is SGHRS and CDR2 is YFSETQ. The CDR3 loop is CASSLRLAGVGEQFF. Written as DNA, the CDR3 is TGCGCCAGCAGCTTGCGCCTAGCGGGAGTAGGTGAGCAGTTCTTC. Complete variable domain (other parts from reference TRBV5-1 and TRBJ2-1): KAGVTQTPRYLIKTRGQQVTLSCSPISGHRSVSWYQQTPGQGLQFLFEYFSETQRNKGNFPGRFSGRQFSNSRSEMNVSTLELGDSALYLCASSLRLAGVGEQFFGPGTRLTVL.